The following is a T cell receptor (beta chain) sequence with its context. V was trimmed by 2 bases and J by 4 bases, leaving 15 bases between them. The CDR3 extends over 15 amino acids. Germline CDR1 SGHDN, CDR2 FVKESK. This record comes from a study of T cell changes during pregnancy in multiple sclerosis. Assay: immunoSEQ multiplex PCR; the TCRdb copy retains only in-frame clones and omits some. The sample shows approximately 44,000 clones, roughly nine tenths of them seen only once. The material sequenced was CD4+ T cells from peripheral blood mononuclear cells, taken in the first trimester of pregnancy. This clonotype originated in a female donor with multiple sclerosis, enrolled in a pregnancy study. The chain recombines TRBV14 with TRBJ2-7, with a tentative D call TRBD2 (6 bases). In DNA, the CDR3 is TGTGCCAGCAGCCAACGACTGGAGGGCAGGTACGAGCAGTACTTC. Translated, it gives CASSQRLEGRYEQYF.